The subject of this entry is one T cell receptor (beta chain). This clone was counted a single time. Its binding antigen is unknown. The sample holds no much larger clone one base away, and base qualities are not on file. V was cut back by 0 bases and J by 3 bases, leaving a gap of 20 bases between them. CDR1 is given as LGHNA and CDR2 as YSLEER, both from the germline V gene. Spanning cysteine to phenylalanine, the CDR3 consists of 18 amino acids. Only the CDR3 DNA stays, 54 bases, in frame from base 1. This sample is drawn from a study of T cells in tuberculosis (dated by TCRdb to 2017 to 2018). Study-wide context: In the study, CD1B tetramers and high-throughput TCR immunosequencing were combined to characterize T cells specific for the mycobacterial lipid antigen glucose monomycolate (GMM). With ten or so people per group, a South African clinical cohort compared IGRA-negative adolescents, IGRA-positive adolescents with latent tuberculosis, and adults with active tuberculosis. PBMC from active tuberculosis patients were archived either before standard anti-tuberculosis treatment began or within 7 days of the start of that treatment.

The immunoSEQ multiplex PCR assay was used to generate TCR libraries, with TCR-beta and/or TCR-alpha/delta assays applied to each sample. Amplified TCR libraries were sequenced on the Illumina high-throughput platform. The authors' pipeline ran thus. Clustering and dimensionality reduction were performed using pairwise TCRdist distances among GMM-specific receptors from ex vivo sorted or in vitro expanded T cells. The score assigned to each clinical repertoire was mean NN-distance, meaning the average TCRdist to the nearest 10% of tetramer-positive reference sequences. GEM TCR motif frequency was computed as the fraction of unique TCRs matching known GEM sequences by V/J usage and CDR3 length. Active tuberculosis was classified by linear discriminant analysis with leave-one-out cross-validation, implemented in scikit-learn. TCRdb took over this immuneACCESS table, retaining in-frame rearrangements with V and J assigned. Such tables are incomplete; in checked studies, under half of the missing clones stem from an unresolved V gene, and the remainder is unexplained. Clone size and V and J calls were adopted from that table, with D and trimming inferred from the DNA. The sample includes about 49,000 clones, with about 96% observed a single time. Together, the top ten hold 1.4% of the sample.

The time point label of this sample denotes: new active TB diagnosis, blood taken before or within 7 days of starting treatment. The active tuberculosis patients were newly diagnosed, HIV-seronegative South African adults aged 18 years or older. Confirmation of active tuberculosis was based on positive sputum smear microscopy and/or a positive M. tuberculosis culture. Immunosequencing was performed on unsorted cryopreserved PBMC and covered approximately 110,000 T cells per clinical donor on average. Study-level results and caveats: Clinical samples were selected based on the availability of cryopreserved specimens, with adults included as active tuberculosis cases and adolescents included as controls. Compared with IGRA-negative controls, TCR-alpha repertoires from active tuberculosis had smaller mean NN-distances to GMM-specific TCRs, which suggests that these TCRs underwent clonal expansion. An accuracy of roughly 84% (AUROC 0.90) was reached by a classifier using the diverse GMM-specific repertoire, compared with about 70% accuracy when GEM motif frequencies were used. The smaller NN-distances in active tuberculosis patients were driven in part by shorter CDR3-alpha lengths, while the difference seen for TCR-beta was not statistically significant.

The receptor comes from an adult with tuberculosis. The V gene is TRBV4-3 and the J gene is TRBJ1-2, with TRBD1 as a weak D call on 5 bases. The source was PBMCs, collected at tuberculosis diagnosis. The CDR3 region: CASSQDLGGGNRDYGYTF. The DNA sequence follows: TGCGCCAGCAGCCAAGATCTTGGGGGAGGGAATCGGGACTATGGCTACACCTTC.